What follows is one TCR beta chain and its context. Its specificity is unknown. These data are taken from a study of follicular helper T cells after annual influenza vaccination. Study-level results: Most later recoveries of Day 7 ICOS+CD38+ clones were ICOS-CD38- cTfh. Recurrent ICOS+CD38+ cTfh clonotypes included tetramer and AIM influenza-specific ones.

The germline V and J ends were trimmed by 8 bases and 1 base, with 8 bases remaining between them. The length of the CDR3 is 12 residues. Germline values: CDR1 SNHLY, CDR2 FYNNEI. Time point indicated: 2014-2015 season, pre-vaccination. Clones were read by immunoSEQ multiplex PCR, and TCRdb kept only the in-frame ones, dropping some. Here the sample spans fewer than 30,000 clones, 80% to 90% being singletons. The sequence derives from an adult who received the influenza vaccine. This sample comprised CXCR5+ CD38- circulating T follicular helper cells from blood, obtained on the day of influenza vaccination. Stated subset: circulating Tfh, non-naive CD4+CXCR5+PD-1+ (ICOS+CD38+ or ICOS-CD38-). V usage is TRBV2 and J usage is TRBJ2-5, with D possibly matching TRBD1 (5 bases). The CDR3 nucleotides read TGTGCCAGCGGGGCGGTCCAAGAGACCCAGTACTTC. Its translation is CASGAVQETQYF.